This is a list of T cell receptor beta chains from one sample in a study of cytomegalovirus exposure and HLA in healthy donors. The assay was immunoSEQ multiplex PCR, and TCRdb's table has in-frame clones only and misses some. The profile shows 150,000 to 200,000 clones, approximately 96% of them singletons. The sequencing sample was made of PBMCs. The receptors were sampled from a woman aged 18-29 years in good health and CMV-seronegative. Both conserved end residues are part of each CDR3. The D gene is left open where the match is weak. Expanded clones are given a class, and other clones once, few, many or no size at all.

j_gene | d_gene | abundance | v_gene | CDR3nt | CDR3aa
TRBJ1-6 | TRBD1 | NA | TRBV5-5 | TGTGCCAGCAGCTTAGCGACAGGGTCCTATAATTCACCCCTCCACTTT | CASSLATGSYNSPLHF
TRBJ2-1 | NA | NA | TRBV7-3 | TGTGCCAGCAGCTTAGATGCCGGGGGAGTCGATGAGCAGTTCTTC | CASSLDAGGVDEQFF
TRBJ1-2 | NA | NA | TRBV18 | TGTGCCAGCTCATCTCTGACAGGAGGCTATGGCTACACCTTC | CASSSLTGGYGYTF
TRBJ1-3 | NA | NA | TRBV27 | TGTGCCAGCAGTCCTGACAGGAGCTCTGGAAACACCATATATTTT | CASSPDRSSGNTIYF
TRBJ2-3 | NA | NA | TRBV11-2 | TGTGCCAGCAGCCAGAGGACTGCCGTTGGCACAGATACGCAGTATTTT | CASSQRTAVGTDTQYF
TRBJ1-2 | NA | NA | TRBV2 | TGTGCCAGCAGCCCTACTTCGGTCATCTATGGCTACACCTTC | CASSPTSVIYGYTF
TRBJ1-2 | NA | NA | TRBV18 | TGTGCCAGCTCACCAACTCAGGACAATATGTATGGCTACACCTTC | CASSPTQDNMYGYTF
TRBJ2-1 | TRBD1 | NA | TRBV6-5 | TGTGCCAGCAGTCCGGACAGGTCCTCCTACAATGAGCAGTTCTTC | CASSPDRSSYNEQFF
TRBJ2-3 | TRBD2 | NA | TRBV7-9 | TGTGCCAGCAGCCCCGGGACTAGCGGGGGGGCGGTTCCCACAGATACGCAGTATTTT | CASSPGTSGGAVPTDTQYF
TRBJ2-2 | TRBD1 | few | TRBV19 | TGTGCCAGTAGTTATTCGCCCACGGGACAGGGGAACGGGGAGCTGTTTTTT | CASSYSPTGQGNGELFF
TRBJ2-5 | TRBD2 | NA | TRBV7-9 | TGTGCCAGCACCCGAGGGGCTAGCGGGTTCGAGGGAGAGACCCAGTACTTC | CASTRGASGFEGETQYF
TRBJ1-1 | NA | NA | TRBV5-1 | TGCGCCAGCAGCTTGGCCCCCCAGGATACCGAAGCTTTCTTT | CASSLAPQDTEAFF
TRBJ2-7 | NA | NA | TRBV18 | TGTGCCAGCTCACCAAGGACAGCTATCGAGGGATTCTACGAGCAGTACTTC | CASSPRTAIEGFYEQYF
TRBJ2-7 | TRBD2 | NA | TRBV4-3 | TGCGCCAGCAGCCAATGGGTTCCCGGGACTATCTACGAGCAGTACTTC | CASSQWVPGTIYEQYF
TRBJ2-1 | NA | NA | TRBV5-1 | TGCGCCAGCAGCTTGGGCGGGACCACCAATGAGCAGTTCTTC | CASSLGGTTNEQFF
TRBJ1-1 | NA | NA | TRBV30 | TGTGCCTGGAGTGTAGGACAGATGAACACTGAAGCTTTCTTT | CAWSVGQMNTEAFF
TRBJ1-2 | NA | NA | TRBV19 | TGTGCCAGTAGTTATGGTCAGTTAGGGGTTGGCGCAGGGCGCACCTTC | CASSYGQLGVGAGRTF
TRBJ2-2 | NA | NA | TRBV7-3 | TGTGCCAGCAGCCCGACCGGGGGGCGAGCAACCGGGGAGCTGTTTTTT | CASSPTGGRATGELFF
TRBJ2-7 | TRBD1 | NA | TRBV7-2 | TGTGCCAGCAGCCATGGGACAGAATACGAGCAGTACTTC | CASSHGTEYEQYF
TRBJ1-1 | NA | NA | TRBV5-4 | TGTGCCAGCAGCCAACAACAGGGTATGAACACTGAAGCTTTCTTT | CASSQQQGMNTEAFF
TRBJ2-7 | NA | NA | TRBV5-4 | TGTGCCAGCAGCTTGGTAAAGGTTCAGGGAGGTTGGGAGCAGTACTTC | CASSLVKVQGGWEQYF
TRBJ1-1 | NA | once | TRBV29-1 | TGCAGCGGTCATGAGTTAAACACTGAAGCTTTCTTT | CSGHELNTEAFF
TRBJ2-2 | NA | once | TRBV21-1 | TGTGCCAGCAGGGTCCAGGTGTGGGGCGCCGGGGAGCTGTTTTTT | CASRVQVWGAGELFF
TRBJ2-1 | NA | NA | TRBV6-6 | TGTGCCAGCAGTTACTCCACCGGGTCCTCCTACAATGAGCAGTTCTTC | CASSYSTGSSYNEQFF
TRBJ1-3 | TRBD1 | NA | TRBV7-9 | TGTGCCAGCAGCTCCCGACAGGGGGGAAACACCATATATTTT | CASSSRQGGNTIYF
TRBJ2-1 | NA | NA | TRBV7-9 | TGTGCCAGCAGCTCCAGGGCGGTCTCGGGGGATGAGCAGTTCTTC | CASSSRAVSGDEQFF
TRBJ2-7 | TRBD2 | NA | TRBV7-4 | TGTGCCAGCAGCTTAGATAGTTTAGCGGGGGAGTCCTACGAGCAGTACTTC | CASSLDSLAGESYEQYF
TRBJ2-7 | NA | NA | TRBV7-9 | TGTGCCAGCAGCCTCAAAACAAGCTACGAGCAGTACTTC | CASSLKTSYEQYF
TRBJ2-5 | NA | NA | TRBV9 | TGTGCCAGCAGCGTGAGGGCCGTCCAAGAGACCCAGTACTTC | CASSVRAVQETQYF
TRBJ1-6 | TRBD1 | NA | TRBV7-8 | TGTGCCAGCAGCTCTTCAGGACAGGGCCTCCATTCACCCCTCCACTTT | CASSSSGQGLHSPLHF
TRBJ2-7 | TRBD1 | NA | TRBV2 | TGTGCCAGCGGACAGGGCTACGAGCAGTACTTC | CASGQGYEQYF
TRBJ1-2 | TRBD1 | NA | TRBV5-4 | TGTGCCAGCAGCCCCCGACAGGGTGGTTATGGCTACACCTTC | CASSPRQGGYGYTF
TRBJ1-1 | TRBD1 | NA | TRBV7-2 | TGTGCCAGCCGCCCCGGGACAGGGGTGAACACTGAAGCTTTCTTT | CASRPGTGVNTEAFF
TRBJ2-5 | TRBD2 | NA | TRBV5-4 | TGTGCCAGCAGCGAGGGACTAGCGGGGGGCAGAGAGACCCAGTACTTC | CASSEGLAGGRETQYF
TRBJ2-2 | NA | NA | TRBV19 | TGTGCCAGTAATAGTGGGGCAACCGGGGAGCTGTTTTTT | CASNSGATGELFF
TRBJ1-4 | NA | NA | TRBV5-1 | TGCGCCAGCAGCTTGGTTGGGAGCGGGAATGAAAAACTGTTTTTT | CASSLVGSGNEKLFF
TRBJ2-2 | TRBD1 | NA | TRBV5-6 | TGTGCCAGCAGAAAGGACAGGGGGCGCACCGGGGAGCTGTTTTTT | CASRKDRGRTGELFF
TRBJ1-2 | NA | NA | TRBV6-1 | TGTGCCAGCAACAGGGCGGGGGAGCCCTCGGTGGGCTACACCTTC | CASNRAGEPSVGYTF
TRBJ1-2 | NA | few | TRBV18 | TGTGCCAGCTCACCCGATTCAGGGCGGGGATATGGCTACACCTTC | CASSPDSGRGYGYTF
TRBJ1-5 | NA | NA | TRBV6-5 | TGTGCCAGCAGACAGGACGGGAATCAGCCCCAGCATTTT | CASRQDGNQPQHF
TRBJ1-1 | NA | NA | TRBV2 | TGTGCCAGCAGCCCCCGCGGCGTGAACACTGAAGCTTTCTTT | CASSPRGVNTEAFF
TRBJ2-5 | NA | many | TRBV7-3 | TGTGCCAGCAGCTTAACCGGGACTGCGGAGACCCAGTACTTC | CASSLTGTAETQYF
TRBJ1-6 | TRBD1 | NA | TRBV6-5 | TGTGCCAGCAGTCAGGACAGGGGCGGTAATTCACCCCTCCACTTT | CASSQDRGGNSPLHF
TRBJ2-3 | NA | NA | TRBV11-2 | TGTGCCAGCAGCTTACTGGACAACTCTAACACAGATACGCAGTATTTT | CASSLLDNSNTDTQYF
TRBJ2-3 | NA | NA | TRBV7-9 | TGTGCCAGCAGCACCGCCCCTAGCGAAGGGTTAGATACGCAGTATTTT | CASSTAPSEGLDTQYF
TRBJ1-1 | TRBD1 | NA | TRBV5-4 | TGTGCCAGCAGCTGGCCGGGACAGGGGGATGTTGAAGCTTTCTTT | CASSWPGQGDVEAFF